These T cell receptor beta chains were read from a single sample in a study of prognosis after radiotherapy for stage I lung cancer. TCRdb passed the multiplex PCR reads through MiXCR, listing each CDR3 protein once. Seen here are tens of thousands of distinct CDR3 sequences, about 41% observed once, and the top ten hold about 32%. The material sequenced was PBMCs, taken before or after stereotactic body radiation therapy (not recorded which). Source of these receptors: a donor over 45 with non-small cell lung cancer. Each CDR3 is given with its conserved first and last residue. The D gene is left open where the match is weak. Not all rows give a size; the values are once, few, many and, for expanded clones, a class.

>many|TRBV5-1|.|TRBJ2-7
TGCGCCAGCAGCCGCGGGGGCGTGCAGGGCACCTACGAGCAGTACTTC
CASSRGGVQGTYEQYF
>many|TRBV12-3/TRBV12-4|.|TRBJ2-3
TGTGCCAGCAGTTTGGGTTCCGTCGGGGGCGCGCAGTATTTT
CASSLGSVGGAQYF
>.|TRBV9|.|TRBJ1-1
TGTGCCAGCCTGGCAGGGACGAATACTGAAGCTTTCTTT
CASLAGTNTEAFF
>many|TRBV5-6|.|TRBJ2-5
TGTGCCAGCAGCCTCTTACAGATGCAAGAGACCCAGTACTTC
CASSLLQMQETQYF
>.|TRBV7-3|TRBD2|TRBJ2-2
TGTGCCAGCAGCCCGGGGGCTAGCGGGAGGTTCACCGGGGAGCTGTTTTTT
CASSPGASGRFTGELFF
>.|TRBV20-1|.|TRBJ2-7
TGCAGTGCTAGCGAACGACTATTAATTTACGAGCAGTACTTC
CSASERLLIYEQYF
>.|TRBV7-2|.|TRBJ2-1
TGTGCCAGCAGTCAGGGGGGGTCCGGTGAGCAGTTCTTC
CASSQGGSGEQFF
>many|TRBV19|.|TRBJ2-5
TGTGCCAGTAGTATTGGGGGGGAGACCCAGTACTTC
CASSIGGETQYF
>.|TRBV12-3/TRBV12-4|.|TRBJ2-7
TGTGCCAGCAGCGCACTGGGAGTGGGAGAGACCTACGAGCAGTACTTC
CASSALGVGETYEQYF
>many|TRBV20-1|.|TRBJ1-2
TGCAGTGCCACCTCCACGGGACACGGTTATGGCTACACCTTC
CSATSTGHGYGYTF
>many|TRBV2|.|TRBJ1-4
TGTGCCAGCAGTGAAGGGGGGGGGAGACCGGGTGAAAAACTGTTTTTT
CASSEGGGRPGEKLFF
>medium-sized|TRBV30|.|TRBJ2-2
TGTGCCTGGAGTGTTGGGGAGTCCGGGGAGCTGTTTTTT
CAWSVGESGELFF
>many|TRBV18|TRBD1|TRBJ1-5
TGTGCCAGCTCACCACCGGGTGGAGGGGGCGTCAGCAATCAGCCCCAGCATTTT
CASSPPGGGGVSNQPQHF
>many|TRBV3-1|.|TRBJ1-2
TGTGCCAGCAGTTCCAAACCTGGCCGCTCTAACTATGGCTACACCTTC
CASSSKPGRSNYGYTF
>.|TRBV28|TRBD2|TRBJ2-2
TGTGCCAGCAGTACAACAGGACTAGCGGGAGGGGACGGGTCCGTGGAGCTGTTTTTT
CASSTTGLAGGDGSVELFF
>hyperexpanded|TRBV2|.|TRBJ2-3
TGTGCCAGCAGTGAAAGCGGGTCTAGCACAGATACGCAGTATTTT
CASSESGSSTDTQYF
>.|TRBV28|.|TRBJ2-2
TGTGCCAGCACCACGCTCGCCGGGGCTCGGACCGGGGAGCTGTTTTTT
CASTTLAGARTGELFF
>many|TRBV20-1|.|TRBJ2-1
TGCAGTGCTAGTCTCCAGGCCAATGAGCAGTTCTTC
CSASLQANEQFF
>.|TRBV6-2/TRBV6-3|TRBD1|TRBJ1-2
TGTGCCAGCAGGATCACAGGGGGCGACTATGGCTACACCTTC
CASRITGGDYGYTF
>many|TRBV5-1|TRBD2|TRBJ2-5
TGCGCCAGCAGCGCCCGCCTAGCGGACATGAGCGAGACCCAGTACTTC
CASSARLADMSETQYF
>.|TRBV9|TRBD2|TRBJ2-5
TGTGCCACCAACCAGGCGGGAGGGGAGACCCAGTACTTC
CATNQAGGETQYF
>.|TRBV5-6|TRBD2|TRBJ2-3
TGTGCCAGCAGCCACGGACTAGCGGGGGCAGATACGCAGTATTTT
CASSHGLAGADTQYF
>many|TRBV11-2|TRBD1|TRBJ1-1
TGTGCCAGCAGCTTCGGACAGGGTAGAGGGAACACTGAAGCTTTCTTT
CASSFGQGRGNTEAFF
>.|TRBV24-1|TRBD2|TRBJ2-1
TGTGCCACCAGTGACCGAGGACTAGCGGGAGCGGCTGAGCAGTTCTTC
CATSDRGLAGAAEQFF
>many|TRBV6-1|.|TRBJ1-4
TGTGCCAGCAGTGAGGATAGTGAAAAACTGTTTTTT
CASSEDSEKLFF
>many|TRBV20-1|TRBD2|TRBJ2-7
TGCAGTGCTAGAGTACTAGCGGGAGGGAGGGGTTACGAGCAGTACTTC
CSARVLAGGRGYEQYF
>many|TRBV20-1|TRBD2|TRBJ2-3
TGCAGTGCTAGTCCAGCGGGATCACACACAGATACGCAGTATTTT
CSASPAGSHTDTQYF
>.|TRBV20-1|.|TRBJ2-1
TGCAGTGCTAAAAACCGGGACTTCTACTACAATGAGCAGTTCTTC
CSAKNRDFYYNEQFF
>many|TRBV6-5|.|TRBJ1-1
TGTGCCAGCAGTTACTCGGCAGGGAGGGCCTCTGAAGCTTTCTTT
CASSYSAGRASEAFF
>medium-sized|TRBV6-5|.|TRBJ2-1
TGTGCCAGCAGTTACAAGGAGGGCGAGCAGTTCTTC
CASSYKEGEQFF
>many|TRBV6-2/TRBV6-3|.|TRBJ2-2
TGTGCCACCGGGTCCGGTACCGGGGAGCTGTTTTTT
CATGSGTGELFF
>many|TRBV12-5|.|TRBJ2-5
TGTGCTAGTGGTTTGGGCACAGGCGGGTCCGGAGAGACCCAGTACTTC
CASGLGTGGSGETQYF
>.|TRBV28|.|TRBJ1-4
TGTGCCAGCAGTTTATGGCTGGAGGAAAAACTGTTTTTT
CASSLWLEEKLFF
>large|TRBV11-2|.|TRBJ2-7
TGTGCCAGCAGCTTAGATGGGGCGGGGGAGCAGTACTTC
CASSLDGAGEQYF
>.|TRBV5-1|.|TRBJ2-7
TGCGCCAGCAGCTTGGTTGCGGGGGCGAGGACCTACGAGCAGTACTTC
CASSLVAGARTYEQYF
>.|TRBV2|TRBD1|TRBJ2-3
TGTGCCAGCAGCGGGACAGGGGGCACAGATACGCAGTATTTT
CASSGTGGTDTQYF
>.|TRBV5-1|.|TRBJ1-3
TGCGCCAGCAGCTCCGAGGCGGGTCATGGCTCTGGAAACACCATATATTTT
CASSSEAGHGSGNTIYF
>.|TRBV19|.|TRBJ1-5
TGTGCCAGTAGGAATGGGTCCGAAAATCAGCCCCAGCATTTT
CASRNGSENQPQHF
>many|TRBV4-1|TRBD2|TRBJ2-1
TGCGCCAGCAGCCAAGGTTCCAGCGGGGGTTACAATGAGCAGTTCTTC
CASSQGSSGGYNEQFF
>many|TRBV6-1|.|TRBJ1-1
TGTGCCAGCGCATTAGAAGGGAGCGGAACTGAAGCTTTCTTT
CASALEGSGTEAFF
>many|TRBV27|TRBD2|TRBJ2-7
TGTGCCAGCAGTCCAGGCGGGACTAGCGGGCCTAGCTCCTACGAGCAGTACTTC
CASSPGGTSGPSSYEQYF
>many|TRBV6-1|TRBD2|TRBJ2-5
TGTGCCAGCAGGAAGGGACTAGCGGGGGGGCCGGGGGAGACCCAGTACTTC
CASRKGLAGGPGETQYF
>many|TRBV10-2|.|TRBJ1-1
TGCGCCAGCAGTGAGCGGGGAGCTGAAGCTTTCTTT
CASSERGAEAFF
>.|TRBV20-1|.|TRBJ2-5
TGCAGTGCTATAGCTTCCGGACAAGAGACCCAGTACTTC
CSAIASGQETQYF
>many|TRBV6-5|.|TRBJ2-1
TGTGCCAGCAGTTACCGGGTTAGACTAGAAAACTACAATGAGCAGTTCTTC
CASSYRVRLENYNEQFF
>many|TRBV5-5|TRBD2|TRBJ2-4
TGTGCCAGCAGCTTAGCGGGAGAGGCGAGCATTCAGTACTTC
CASSLAGEASIQYF
>.|TRBV6-2/TRBV6-3|TRBD1|TRBJ1-1
TGTGCCAGTAACGACAGGGGGCTAACTGAAGCTTTCTTT
CASNDRGLTEAFF
>many|TRBV7-2|.|TRBJ1-2
TGTGCCAGCAACACTTATGGGGACCACTATGGCTACACCTTC
CASNTYGDHYGYTF
>medium-sized|TRBV27|.|TRBJ2-1
TGTGCCAGCAGTCCAAACGGGGCTCGATACAATGAGCAGTTCTTC
CASSPNGARYNEQFF
>many|TRBV12-3/TRBV12-4|TRBD2|TRBJ2-7
TGTGCCAGCAGTTGGGGGACTAGCGTGACCTACGAGCAGTACTTC
CASSWGTSVTYEQYF
>.|TRBV6-2/TRBV6-3|.|TRBJ2-1
TGTGCCAGCAGTTACGGGCGGGATAGGTTTATCAATGAGCAGTTCTTC
CASSYGRDRFINEQFF
>many|TRBV10-3|.|TRBJ2-3
TGTGCCATCAGCAACAGTTCCCCCCTGTTCGGAGATACGCAGTATTTT
CAISNSSPLFGDTQYF
>.|TRBV7-2|TRBD2|TRBJ2-3
TGTGCCAGCAGCGGGGGGAGGGGTCGCGGATATACTCAGTATTTT
CASSGGRGRGYTQYF
>medium-sized|TRBV20-1|.|TRBJ1-6
TGCAGTGCTCGAGAGGGGGTTCCCGGGGGTTCACCCCTCCACTTT
CSAREGVPGGSPLHF
>many|TRBV2|.|TRBJ1-1
TGTGCCAGTGGGGACTCCATGAACACTGAAGCTTTCTTT
CASGDSMNTEAFF
>.|TRBV12-3/TRBV12-4|.|TRBJ2-1
TGTGCCAGCAGTTTTAGGGGGCCGGGTACAGGGATACTGGGGACTAACAATGAGCAGTTCTTC
CASSFRGPGTGILGTNNEQFF
>large|TRBV5-1|.|TRBJ1-2
TGTGCCAGCAGCGAGGGGGGGGTTGGCTACACCTTC
CASSEGGVGYTF
>many|TRBV20-1|TRBD2|TRBJ2-1
TGCAGTGCTAGCACTAGCGGGGGGATCGATGAGCAGTTCTTC
CSASTSGGIDEQFF
>.|TRBV6-2/TRBV6-3|TRBD2|TRBJ2-1
TGTGCCAGCCCTACTAGCGGGATTACAGAATTTGAGCAGTTCTTC
CASPTSGITEFEQFF